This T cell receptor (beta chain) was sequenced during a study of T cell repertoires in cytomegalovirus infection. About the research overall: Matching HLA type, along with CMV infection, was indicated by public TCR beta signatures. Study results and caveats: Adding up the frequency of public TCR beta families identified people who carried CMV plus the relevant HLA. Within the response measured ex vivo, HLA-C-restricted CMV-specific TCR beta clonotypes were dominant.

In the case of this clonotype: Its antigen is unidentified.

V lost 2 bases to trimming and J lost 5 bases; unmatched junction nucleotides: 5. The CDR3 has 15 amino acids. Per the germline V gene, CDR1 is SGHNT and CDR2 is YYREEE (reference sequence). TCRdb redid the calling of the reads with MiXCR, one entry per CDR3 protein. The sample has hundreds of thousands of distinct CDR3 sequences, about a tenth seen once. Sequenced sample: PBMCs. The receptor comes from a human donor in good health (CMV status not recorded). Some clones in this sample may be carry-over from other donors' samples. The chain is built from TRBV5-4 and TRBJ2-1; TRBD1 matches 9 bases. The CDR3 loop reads CASSLPGQGNNEQFF. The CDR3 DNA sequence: TGTGCCAGCAGCTTACCGGGACAGGGTAACAATGAGCAGTTCTTC.